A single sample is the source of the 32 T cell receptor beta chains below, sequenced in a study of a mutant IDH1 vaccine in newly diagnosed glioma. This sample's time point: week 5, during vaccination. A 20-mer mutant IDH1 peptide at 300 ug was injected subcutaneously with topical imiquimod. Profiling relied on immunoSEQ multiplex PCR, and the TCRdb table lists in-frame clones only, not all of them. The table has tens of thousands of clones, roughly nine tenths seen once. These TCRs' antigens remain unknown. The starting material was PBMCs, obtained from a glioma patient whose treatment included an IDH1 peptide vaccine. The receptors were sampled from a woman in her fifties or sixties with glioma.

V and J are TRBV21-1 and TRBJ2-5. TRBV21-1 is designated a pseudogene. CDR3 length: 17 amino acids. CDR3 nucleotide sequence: TGTGCCAGCAGCAAAGTCGAGTTTAGGCCCTATTCGGAGACCCAGTACTTC. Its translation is CASSKVEFRPYSETQYF.

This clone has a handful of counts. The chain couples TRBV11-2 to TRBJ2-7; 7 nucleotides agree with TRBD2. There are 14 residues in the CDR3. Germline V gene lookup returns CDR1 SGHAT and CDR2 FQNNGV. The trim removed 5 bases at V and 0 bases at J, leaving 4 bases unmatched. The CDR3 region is CASSPGLPSYEQYF. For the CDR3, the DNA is TGTGCCAGCAGCCCGGGACTACCCTCCTACGAGCAGTACTTC. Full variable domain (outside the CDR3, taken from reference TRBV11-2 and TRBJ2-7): EAGVAQSPRYKIIEKRQSVAFWCNPISGHATLYWYQQILGQGPKLLIQFQNNGVVDDSQLPKDRFSAERLKGVDSTLKIQPAKLEDSAVYLCASSPGLPSYEQYFGPGTRLTVT.

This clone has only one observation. The CDR3 loop is CASGRDPYEQYF. CDR3 DNA sequence: TGTGCCAGCGGCAGGGATCCCTACGAGCAGTACTTC. The V and J genes are TRBV27 and TRBJ2-7, with D maybe TRBD1 (5 bases). Germline-derived CDR1 and CDR2 are MNHEY and SMNVEV (reference sequence). The CDR3 contains 12 residues. The germline V and J ends were trimmed by 8 bases and 2 bases, with 10 bases remaining between them.

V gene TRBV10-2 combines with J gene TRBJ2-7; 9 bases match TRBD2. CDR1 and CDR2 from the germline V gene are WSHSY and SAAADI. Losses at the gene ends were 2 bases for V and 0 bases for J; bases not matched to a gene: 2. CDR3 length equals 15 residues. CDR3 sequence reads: CASSEAGGISYEQYF. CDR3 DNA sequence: TGCGCCAGCAGTGAGGCGGGAGGGATCTCCTACGAGCAGTACTTC.

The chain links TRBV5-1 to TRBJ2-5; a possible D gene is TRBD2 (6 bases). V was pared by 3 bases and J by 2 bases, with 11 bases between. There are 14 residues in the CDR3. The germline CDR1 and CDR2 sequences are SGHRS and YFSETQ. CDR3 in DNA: TGCGCCAGCAGCTGGGATAGCGGACAAGAGACCCAGTACTTC. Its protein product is CASSWDSGQETQYF.

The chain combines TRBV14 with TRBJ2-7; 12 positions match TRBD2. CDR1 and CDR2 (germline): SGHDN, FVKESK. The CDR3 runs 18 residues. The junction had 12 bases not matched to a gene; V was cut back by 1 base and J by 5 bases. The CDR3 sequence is CASSQVWGLAGGSNEQYF. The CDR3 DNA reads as TGTGCCAGCAGCCAAGTATGGGGGCTAGCGGGAGGGAGCAACGAGCAGTACTTC.

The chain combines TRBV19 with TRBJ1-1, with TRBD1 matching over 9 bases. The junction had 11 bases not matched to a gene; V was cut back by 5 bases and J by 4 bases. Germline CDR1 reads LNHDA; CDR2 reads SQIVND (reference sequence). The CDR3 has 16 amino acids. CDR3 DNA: TGTGCCAGTAGTTCCGGGACAGGGAGTAGGGGCACTGAAGCTTTCTTT. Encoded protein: CASSSGTGSRGTEAFF. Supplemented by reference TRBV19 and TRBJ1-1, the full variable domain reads DGGITQSPKYLFRKEGQNVTLSCEQNLNHDAMYWYRQDPGQGLRLIYYSQIVNDFQKGDIAEGYSVSREKKESFPLTVTSAQKNPTAFYLCASSSGTGSRGTEAFFGQGTRLTVV.

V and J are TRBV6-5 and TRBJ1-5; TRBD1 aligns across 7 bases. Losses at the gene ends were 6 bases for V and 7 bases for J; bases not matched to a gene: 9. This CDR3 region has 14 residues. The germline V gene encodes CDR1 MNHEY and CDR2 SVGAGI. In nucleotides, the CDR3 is TGTGCCAGCAGACAACCAGGGGGTGGGCAGCCCCAGCATTTT. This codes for CASRQPGGGQPQHF.

This CDR3 reads CASSEVTQYF. In nucleotides, the CDR3 is TGTGCCAGCAGTGAGGTGACCCAGTACTTC. The V gene is TRBV6-5, the J gene TRBJ2-5; D remains ambiguous. V lost 5 bases, J lost 7 bases, and 5 bases lay in between. Germline V gene lookup returns CDR1 MNHEY and CDR2 SVGAGI. This CDR3 is 10 amino acids long.

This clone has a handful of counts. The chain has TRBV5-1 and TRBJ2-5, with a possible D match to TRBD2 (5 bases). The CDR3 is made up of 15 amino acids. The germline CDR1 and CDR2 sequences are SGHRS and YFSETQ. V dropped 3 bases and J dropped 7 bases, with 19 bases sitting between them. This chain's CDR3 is CASSSSTPDRGTQYF. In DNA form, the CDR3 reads TGCGCCAGCAGCTCTTCAACCCCGGACCGGGGGACCCAGTACTTC.

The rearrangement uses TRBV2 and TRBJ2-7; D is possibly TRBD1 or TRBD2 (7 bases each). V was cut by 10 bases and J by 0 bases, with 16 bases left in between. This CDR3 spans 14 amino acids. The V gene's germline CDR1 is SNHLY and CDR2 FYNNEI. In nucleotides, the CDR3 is TGTGCCACCCTAGCGGAGGGGGCCTCCTACGAGCAGTACTTC. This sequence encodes CATLAEGASYEQYF.

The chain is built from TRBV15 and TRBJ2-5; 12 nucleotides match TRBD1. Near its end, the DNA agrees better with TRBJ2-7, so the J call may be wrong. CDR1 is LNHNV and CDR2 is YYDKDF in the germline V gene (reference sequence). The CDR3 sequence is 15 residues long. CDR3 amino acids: CATSKGQGAAYEQYF. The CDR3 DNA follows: TGTGCCACCAGCAAGGGACAGGGGGCCGCCTACGAGCAGTACTTC.

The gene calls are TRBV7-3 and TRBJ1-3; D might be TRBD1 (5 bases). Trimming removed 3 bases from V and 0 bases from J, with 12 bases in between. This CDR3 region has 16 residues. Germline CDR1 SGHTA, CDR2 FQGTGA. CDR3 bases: TGTGCCAGCAGCTTCTCGGCAGGGCCCTCTGGAAACACCATATATTTT. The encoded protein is CASSFSAGPSGNTIYF.

CDR3 sequence reads: CASSSGTGFYEQYF. The CDR3 coding sequence is TGTGCCAGCAGTTCCGGGACAGGGTTCTACGAGCAGTACTTC. V usage is TRBV2 and J usage is TRBJ2-7; 9 nucleotides agree with TRBD1. The germline gives CDR1 SNHLY, CDR2 FYNNEI. This CDR3 comprises 14 residues. V shed 5 bases, J shed 3 bases, and the junction held 5 bases outside the gene matches.

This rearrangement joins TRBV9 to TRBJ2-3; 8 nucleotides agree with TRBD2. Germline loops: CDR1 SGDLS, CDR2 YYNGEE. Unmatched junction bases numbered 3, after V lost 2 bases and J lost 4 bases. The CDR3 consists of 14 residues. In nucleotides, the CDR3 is TGTGCCAGCAGCGTGAGCGGGAGAGCAGATACGCAGTATTTT. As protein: CASSVSGRADTQYF.

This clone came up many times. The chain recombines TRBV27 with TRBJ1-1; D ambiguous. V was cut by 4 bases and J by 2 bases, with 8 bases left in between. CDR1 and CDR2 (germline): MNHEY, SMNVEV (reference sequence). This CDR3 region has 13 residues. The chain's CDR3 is CASSSRLNTEAFF. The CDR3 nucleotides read TGTGCCAGCAGTTCACGCTTAAACACTGAAGCTTTCTTT.

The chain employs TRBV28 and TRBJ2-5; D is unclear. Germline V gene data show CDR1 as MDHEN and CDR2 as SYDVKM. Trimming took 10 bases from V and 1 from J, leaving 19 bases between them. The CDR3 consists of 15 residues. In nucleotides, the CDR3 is TGTGCCACGAAAGGAGTTGGGGTTACCCAAGAGACCCAGTACTTC. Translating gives CATKGVGVTQETQYF.

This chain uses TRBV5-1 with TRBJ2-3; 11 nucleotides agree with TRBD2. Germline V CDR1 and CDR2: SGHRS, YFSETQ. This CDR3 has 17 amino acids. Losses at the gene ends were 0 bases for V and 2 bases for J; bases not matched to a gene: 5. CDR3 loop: CASSLGGLAAPTDTQYF. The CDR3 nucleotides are TGCGCCAGCAGCTTGGGGGGACTAGCGGCCCCCACAGATACGCAGTATTTT.

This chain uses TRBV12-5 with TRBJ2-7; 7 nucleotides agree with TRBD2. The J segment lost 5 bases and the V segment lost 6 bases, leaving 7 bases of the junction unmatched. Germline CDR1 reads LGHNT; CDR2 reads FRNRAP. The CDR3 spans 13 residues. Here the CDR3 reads CASGPGEGHEQYF. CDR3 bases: TGTGCTAGTGGCCCCGGGGAGGGACACGAGCAGTACTTC.

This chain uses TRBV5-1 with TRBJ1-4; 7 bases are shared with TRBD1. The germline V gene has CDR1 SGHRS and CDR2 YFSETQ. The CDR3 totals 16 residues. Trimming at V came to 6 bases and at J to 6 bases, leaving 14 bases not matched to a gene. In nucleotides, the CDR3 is TGCGCCAGCAAGCGGAGGGAAAACAGGGGAGATGAAAAACTGTTTTTT. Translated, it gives CASKRRENRGDEKLFF.

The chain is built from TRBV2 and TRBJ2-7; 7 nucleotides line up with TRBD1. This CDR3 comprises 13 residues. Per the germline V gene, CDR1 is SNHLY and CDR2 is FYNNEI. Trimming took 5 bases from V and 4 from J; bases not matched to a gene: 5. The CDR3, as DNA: TGTGCCAGCAGTTCGGGACAGCGGTACGAGCAGTACTTC. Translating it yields CASSSGQRYEQYF. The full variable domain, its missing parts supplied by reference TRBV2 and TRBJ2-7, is EPEVTQTPSHQVTQMGQEVILRCVPISNHLYFYWYRQILGQKVEFLVSFYNNEISEKSEIFDDQFSVERPDGSNFTLKIRSTKLEDSAMYFCASSSGQRYEQYFGPGTRLTVT.

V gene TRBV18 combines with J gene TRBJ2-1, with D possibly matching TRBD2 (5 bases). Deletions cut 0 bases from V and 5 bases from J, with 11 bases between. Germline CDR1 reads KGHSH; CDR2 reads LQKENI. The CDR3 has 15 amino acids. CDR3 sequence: CASSPPEGVHNEQFF. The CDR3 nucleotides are TGTGCCAGCTCACCACCCGAGGGCGTCCACAATGAGCAGTTCTTC.

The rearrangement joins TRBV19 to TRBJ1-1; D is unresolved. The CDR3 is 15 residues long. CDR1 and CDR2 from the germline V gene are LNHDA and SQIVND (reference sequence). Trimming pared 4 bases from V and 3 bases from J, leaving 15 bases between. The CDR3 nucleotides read TGTGCCAGTAGTACCCAAGAGGGCAAGGACACTGAAGCTTTCTTT. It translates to CASSTQEGKDTEAFF.

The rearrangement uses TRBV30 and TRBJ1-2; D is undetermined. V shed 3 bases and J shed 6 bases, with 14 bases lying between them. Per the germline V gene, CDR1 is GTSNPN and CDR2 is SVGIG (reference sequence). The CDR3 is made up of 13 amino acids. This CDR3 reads CAWRVVRRNGYTF. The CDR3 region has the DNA TGTGCCTGGAGGGTAGTTCGTCGGAATGGCTACACCTTC.

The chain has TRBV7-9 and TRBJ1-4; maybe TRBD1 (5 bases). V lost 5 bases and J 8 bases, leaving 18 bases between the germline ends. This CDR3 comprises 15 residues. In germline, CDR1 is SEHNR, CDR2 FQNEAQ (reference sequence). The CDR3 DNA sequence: TGTGCCAGCAGCCTGGGGACGTCGGTGGGCGAAAAACTGTTTTTT. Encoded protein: CASSLGTSVGEKLFF.

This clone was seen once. This chain's CDR3 is CASSPGPQRGYTF. CDR3 coding DNA: TGTGCCAGCAGCCCGGGACCCCAGCGGGGCTACACCTTC. The chain carries TRBV5-6 and TRBJ1-2; weak D call: TRBD1 (5 bases). CDR3 size: 13 residues. V lost 4 bases, J lost 8 bases, and 15 bases lay in between. CDR1 SGHDT and CDR2 YYEEEE come from the germline V gene.

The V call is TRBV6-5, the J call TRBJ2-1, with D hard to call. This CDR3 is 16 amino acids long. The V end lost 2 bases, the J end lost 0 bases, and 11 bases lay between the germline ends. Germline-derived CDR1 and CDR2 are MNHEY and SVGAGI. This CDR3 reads CASSYGFVSSYNEQFF. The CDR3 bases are TGTGCCAGCAGTTACGGGTTTGTGAGCTCCTACAATGAGCAGTTCTTC.

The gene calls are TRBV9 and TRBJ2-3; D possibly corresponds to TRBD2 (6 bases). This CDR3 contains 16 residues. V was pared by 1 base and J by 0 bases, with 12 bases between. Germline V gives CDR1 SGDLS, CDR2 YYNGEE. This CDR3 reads CASSVRGTLSTDTQYF. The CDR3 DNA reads TGTGCCAGCAGCGTACGGGGGACTTTAAGCACAGATACGCAGTATTTT.

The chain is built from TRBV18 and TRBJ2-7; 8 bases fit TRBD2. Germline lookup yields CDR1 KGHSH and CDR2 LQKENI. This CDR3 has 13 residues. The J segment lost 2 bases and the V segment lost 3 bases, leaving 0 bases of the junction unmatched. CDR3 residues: CASSPSGAYEQYF. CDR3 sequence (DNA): TGTGCCAGCTCACCTAGCGGGGCCTACGAGCAGTACTTC.

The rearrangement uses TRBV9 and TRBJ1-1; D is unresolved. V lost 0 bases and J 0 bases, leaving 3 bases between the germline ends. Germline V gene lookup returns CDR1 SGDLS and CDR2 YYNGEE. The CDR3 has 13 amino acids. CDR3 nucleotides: TGTGCCAGCAGCGTAGCGGTGAACACTGAAGCTTTCTTT. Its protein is CASSVAVNTEAFF.

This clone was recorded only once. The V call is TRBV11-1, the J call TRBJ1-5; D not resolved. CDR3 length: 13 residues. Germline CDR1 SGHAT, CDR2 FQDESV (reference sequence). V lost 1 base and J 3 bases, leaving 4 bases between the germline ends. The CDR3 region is CASSLGTNQPQHF. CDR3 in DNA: TGTGCCAGCAGCTTAGGAACCAATCAGCCCCAGCATTTT.

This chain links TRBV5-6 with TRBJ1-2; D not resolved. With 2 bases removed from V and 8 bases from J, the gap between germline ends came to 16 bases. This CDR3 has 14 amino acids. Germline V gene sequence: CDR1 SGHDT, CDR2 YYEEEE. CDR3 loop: CASSLRLPGRGYTF. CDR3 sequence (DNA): TGTGCCAGCAGCTTACGCCTTCCTGGGAGGGGCTACACCTTC.